Each of the 9 T cell receptor beta chains below was sequenced from the same sample in a study of beta chain features in type 1 diabetes. Expressed TCRB transcripts were sequenced because the entire RNA isolate underwent reverse transcription. The data were produced by immunoSEQ multiplex PCR, yet TCRdb's version contains in-frame clones alone and is incomplete. Of about 260,000 clones in the sample, 68% were seen once. Sequenced: naive CD4+ T cells from blood. These TCRs come from a man aged 25-45 years in good health.

This clone was observed a single time. The chain employs TRBV10-3 and TRBJ1-2; TRBD1 matches 9 bases. Germline V gene lookup returns CDR1 ENHRY and CDR2 SYGVKD. The CDR3 runs to 17 residues. V gave up 3 bases and J gave up 1 base; unmatched junction bases: 9. The CDR3 DNA follows: TGTGCCATCAGTGATTCGATGTGGGACAGGGTTAACTATGGCTACACCTTC. It yields the protein CAISDSMWDRVNYGYTF.

V usage is TRBV7-9 and J usage is TRBJ2-1; maybe TRBD2 (6 bases). This CDR3 is 13 amino acids long. Trimming cost V 6 bases and J 7 bases, with 13 bases left between them. Germline CDR1 and CDR2: SEHNR and FQNEAQ (reference sequence). For the CDR3, the DNA is TGTGCCAGCAGTCCGACCCGGGAGAATGAGCAGTTCTTC. Translating gives CASSPTRENEQFF.

This rearrangement joins TRBV29-1 to TRBJ1-1; 7 nucleotides line up with TRBD1. The length of the CDR3 is 13 residues. Germline V gives CDR1 SQVTM, CDR2 ANQGSEA. Trimming removed 3 bases from V and 1 base from J; junction bases left unmatched: 2. CDR3 nucleotide sequence: TGCAGCGTTGACAGGGGGAAGAACACTGAAGCTTTCTTT. This translates into CSVDRGKNTEAFF.

The chain is built from TRBV14 and TRBJ2-7, with a weak D call TRBD1 (5 bases). Germline V gene sequence: CDR1 SGHDN, CDR2 FVKESK. CDR3 size: 13 residues. V lost 2 bases to trimming and J lost 6 bases, with 11 bases between them. CDR3 sequence: CASSQLGPREQYF. CDR3 coding DNA: TGTGCCAGCAGCCAATTGGGGCCGCGCGAGCAGTACTTC.

This clone has only one observation. The rearrangement uses TRBV30 and TRBJ1-3; TRBD1 agrees at 8 bases. V gave up 3 bases and J gave up 0 bases; unmatched junction bases: 4. Germline V gene lookup returns CDR1 GTSNPN and CDR2 SVGIG (reference sequence). The CDR3 consists of 15 residues. The CDR3 loop reads CAWRDRANSGNTIYF. In DNA, the CDR3 is TGTGCCTGGAGGGACAGGGCCAACTCTGGAAACACCATATATTTT.

This clone came up a few times. The chain couples TRBV30 to TRBJ1-1; D remains unclear. V was pared by 3 bases and J by 5 bases, with 10 bases between. This CDR3 is 12 amino acids long. Germline lookup yields CDR1 GTSNPN and CDR2 SVGIG (reference sequence). The DNA for the CDR3 is TGTGCCTGGAGCGTATCTCTTACTGAAGCTTTCTTT. It specifies CAWSVSLTEAFF.

This clone came up a few times. The rearrangement uses TRBV9 and TRBJ1-1, with D hard to call. The V gene's germline CDR1 is SGDLS and CDR2 YYNGEE. V lost 9 bases and J lost 11, with 14 bases in between. The CDR3 covers 10 residues. The CDR3 here is CANTPEWAFF. The CDR3 DNA is TGTGCCAACACGCCGGAGTGGGCTTTCTTT.

The chain couples TRBV2 to TRBJ1-2; D is possibly TRBD1 (6 bases). Germline CDR1 is SNHLY and CDR2 is FYNNEI. V shed 4 bases and J shed 1 base, with 10 bases lying between them. This CDR3 comprises 14 residues. The CDR3 nucleotides read TGTGCCAGCAGTGTGGCCAGGGGTAACTATGGCTACACCTTC. Protein sequence: CASSVARGNYGYTF.

The chain is built from TRBV7-2 and TRBJ2-3; 14 bases agree with TRBD2. Germline V gene data show CDR1 as SGHTA and CDR2 as FQGNSA. CDR3 length: 15 amino acids. V lost 5 bases and J lost 4; bases outside the gene matches: 2. The CDR3 spells CASSGLAGGPDTQYF. The CDR3 DNA reads TGTGCCAGCAGCGGACTAGCGGGGGGTCCAGATACGCAGTATTTT. Using reference TRBV7-2 and TRBJ2-3 for the parts outside the CDR3, the full variable domain is GAGVSQSPSNKVTEKGKDVELRCDPISGHTALYWYRQSLGQGLEFLIYFQGNSAPDKSGLPSDRFSAERTGGSVSTLTIQRTQQEDSAVYLCASSGLAGGPDTQYFGPGTRLTVL.